This T cell receptor (beta chain) was retrieved from a study of blood T cell repertoires in COVID-19. On the study more broadly: Researchers got acute and convalescent COVID-19 samples from the United States, Italy and Spain. PBMCs, B-cell-depleted T cells, or T cells provided the cDNA or gDNA that made up the material.

In the source study's methods: For nucleated cells, counts were estimated from reference gene primer amplification. Repertoires were generated with immunoSEQ multiplex PCR, while TCRdb's copy carries only in-frame clones and drops some. V and J calls and clone size follow that table, whereas D and trimming were derived from the DNA. The repertoire has approximately 54,000 clones, approximately 90% of them found once; the top ten carry around 8.3%. This clone appeared a single time. In germline, CDR1 is SGHRS, CDR2 YFSETQ. This CDR3 comprises 17 residues. The junction had 10 bases not matched to a gene; V was cut back by 0 bases and J by 7 bases.

The clonotype comes from a woman in her thirties or forties with active COVID-19. The specimen was peripheral blood. The chain links TRBV5-1 to TRBJ2-2; 9 bases are a match to TRBD1. DNA for the CDR3: TGCGCCAGCAGCTTGGAGCCTCCGGGACAGGGCAACGGGGAGCTGTTTTTT. This codes for CASSLEPPGQGNGELFF.